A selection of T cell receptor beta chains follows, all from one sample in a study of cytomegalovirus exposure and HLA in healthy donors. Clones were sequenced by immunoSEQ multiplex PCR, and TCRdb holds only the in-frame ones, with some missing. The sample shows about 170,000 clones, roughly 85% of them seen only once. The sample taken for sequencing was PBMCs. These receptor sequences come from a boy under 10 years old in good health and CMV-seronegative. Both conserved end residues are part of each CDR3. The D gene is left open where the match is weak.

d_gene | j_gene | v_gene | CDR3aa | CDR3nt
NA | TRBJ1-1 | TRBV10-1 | CASRAWNTEAFF | TGCGCCAGCAGAGCATGGAACACTGAAGCTTTCTTT
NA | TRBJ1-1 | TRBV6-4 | CASSESGGTEAFF | TGTGCCAGCAGTGAAAGCGGTGGCACTGAAGCTTTCTTT
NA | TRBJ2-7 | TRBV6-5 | CASTPSYEQYF | TGTGCCAGCACCCCCAGCTACGAGCAGTACTTC
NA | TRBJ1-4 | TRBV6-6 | CASSFQGKNEKLFF | TGTGCCAGCAGCTTTCAGGGAAAAAATGAAAAACTGTTTTTT
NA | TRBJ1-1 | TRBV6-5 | CASGGVGGNTEAFF | TGTGCCAGCGGTGGGGTGGGGGGTAACACTGAAGCTTTCTTT
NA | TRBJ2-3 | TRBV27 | CATSIRQGVFTDTQYF | TGTGCCACCTCTATTCGGCAGGGTGTTTTCACAGATACGCAGTATTTT
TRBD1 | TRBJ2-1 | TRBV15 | CATSARTGYNEQFF | TGTGCCACCAGCGCCAGGACAGGGTACAATGAGCAGTTCTTC
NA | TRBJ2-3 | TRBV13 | CASSLKGGRADTQYF | TGTGCCAGCAGCCTCAAGGGGGGGCGAGCAGATACGCAGTATTTT
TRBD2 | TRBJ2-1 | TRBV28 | CASSGPGLAYNEQFF | TGTGCCAGCAGTGGACCGGGACTAGCGTACAATGAGCAGTTCTTC
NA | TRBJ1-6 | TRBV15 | CATSRGSGTMTPLHF | TGTGCCACCAGCAGGGGTTCCGGGACAATGACACCCCTCCACTTT